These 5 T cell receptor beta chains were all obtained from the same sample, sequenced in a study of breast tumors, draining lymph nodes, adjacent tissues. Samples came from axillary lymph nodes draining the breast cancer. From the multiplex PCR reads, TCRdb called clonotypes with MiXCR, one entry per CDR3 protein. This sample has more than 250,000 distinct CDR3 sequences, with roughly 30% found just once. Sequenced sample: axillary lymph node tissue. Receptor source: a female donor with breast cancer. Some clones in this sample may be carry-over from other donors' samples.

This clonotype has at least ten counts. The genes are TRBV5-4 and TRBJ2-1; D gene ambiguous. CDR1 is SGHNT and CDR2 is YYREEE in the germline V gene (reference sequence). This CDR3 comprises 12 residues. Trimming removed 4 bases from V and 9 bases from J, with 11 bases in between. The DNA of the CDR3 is TGTGCCAGCAGCGCCGAGAATGGTGAGCAGTTCTTC. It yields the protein CASSAENGEQFF.

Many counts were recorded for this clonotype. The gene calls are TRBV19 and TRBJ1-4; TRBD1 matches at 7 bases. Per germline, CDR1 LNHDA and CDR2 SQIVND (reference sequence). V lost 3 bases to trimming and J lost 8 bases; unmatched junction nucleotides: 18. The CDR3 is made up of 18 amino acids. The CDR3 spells CASSMRWPRDRLQEKLFF. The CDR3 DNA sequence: TGTGCCAGTAGTATGAGGTGGCCGCGGGACAGATTGCAAGAAAAACTGTTTTTT.

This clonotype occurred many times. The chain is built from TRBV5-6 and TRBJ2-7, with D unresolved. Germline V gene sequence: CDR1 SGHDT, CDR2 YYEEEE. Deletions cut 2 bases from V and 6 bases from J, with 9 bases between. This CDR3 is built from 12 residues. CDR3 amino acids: CASSFRSVEQYF. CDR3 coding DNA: TGTGCCAGCAGCTTTCGCTCTGTCGAGCAGTACTTC.

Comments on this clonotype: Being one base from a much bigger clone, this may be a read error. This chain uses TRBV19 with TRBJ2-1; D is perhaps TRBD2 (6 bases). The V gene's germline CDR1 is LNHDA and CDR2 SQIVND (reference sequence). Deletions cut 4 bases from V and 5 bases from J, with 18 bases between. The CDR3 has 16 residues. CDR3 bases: TGTGCCAGTAGTAAAGGCCGGGGACTTTCGGACAATGAGCAGTTCTTC. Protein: CASSKGRGLSDNEQFF.

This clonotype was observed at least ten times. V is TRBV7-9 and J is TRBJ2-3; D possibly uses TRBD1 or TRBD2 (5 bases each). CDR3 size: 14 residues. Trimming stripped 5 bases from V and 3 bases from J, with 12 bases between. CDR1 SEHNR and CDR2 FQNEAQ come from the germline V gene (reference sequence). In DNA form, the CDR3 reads TGTGCCAGCAGCCGAGGGGATGGAACAGATACGCAGTATTTT. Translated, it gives CASSRGDGTDTQYF.